Reported below is one T cell receptor (beta chain). Its antigen is currently unknown. With 60 Vbeta and 13 Jbeta primers, the PCR was carried out. Data came from immunoSEQ multiplex PCR; TCRdb stores just in-frame clones and leaves some out. The sample table includes approximately 130,000 clones. These data belong to a study of cytomegalovirus exposure and HLA in healthy donors. The overall study: Counted in an early data release were tens of millions of unique TCRs from HLA-typed donors.

Findings of the study overall: Accounts indicate the classifier identified cytomegalovirus status with strong specificity and sensitivity. Compared with the roughly 700-donor mean, an Asian-associated ancestry cluster reportedly had fewer N-insertions, according to a later analysis.

Sequenced material: PBMCs. The clonotype was recovered from a woman aged 55-70 years in good health and CMV-seronegative.

The chain's CDR3 is CAWSNQGGGRTFF. The CDR3 bases are TGTGCCTGGAGTAACCAGGGAGGGGGGAGAACTTTCTTT. V is TRBV30 and J is TRBJ1-1; perhaps TRBD1 as D (6 bases). Germline CDR1 reads GTSNPN; CDR2 reads SVGIG (reference sequence). Trimming removed 2 bases at V and 12 bases at J, with 19 bases between. The CDR3 loop spans 13 amino acids.